The 23 T cell receptor beta chains given below trace back to one sample, sequenced in a study of blood T cell repertoires in COVID-19. TCRdb keeps only in-frame clones here, not all; method: immunoSEQ multiplex PCR. The top ten hold roughly 0.25% of the sample, which has 650,000 to 800,000 clones, about nine tenths seen once. Input material: peripheral blood. The receptors derive from a woman aged 18-29 years with acute or convalescent COVID-19.

J is TRBJ1-5 and V is TRBV18; D gene unclear. The CDR3 length is 15 residues. With 2 bases removed from V and 3 bases from J, the gap between germline ends came to 11 bases. CDR1 is KGHSH and CDR2 is LQKENI in the germline V gene. The CDR3: CASSPSEIVNQPQHF. In DNA form, the CDR3 reads TGTGCCAGCTCACCAAGCGAGATTGTCAATCAGCCCCAGCATTTT.

The chain combines TRBV5-1 with TRBJ2-3; 10 nucleotides agree with TRBD2. J gave up 7 bases and V 6 bases, and 8 bases lay outside the gene matches. Germline V gene sequence: CDR1 SGHRS, CDR2 YFSETQ. The CDR3 sequence is 14 residues long. The CDR3 nucleotides are TGCGCCAGCAACAGCGGGGGGGCCGGCTATACGCAGTATTTT. Its protein is CASNSGGAGYTQYF. Combining the CDR3 with reference TRBV5-1 and TRBJ2-3 gives the whole variable domain KAGVTQTPRYLIKTRGQQVTLSCSPISGHRSVSWYQQTPGQGLQFLFEYFSETQRNKGNFPGRFSGRQFSNSRSEMNVSTLELGDSALYLCASNSGGAGYTQYFGPGTRLTVL.

This clone appeared once. The chain links TRBV3-1 (or the pseudogene TRBV3-2) to TRBJ1-4; 8 bases are shared with TRBD1. The ends lost 3 bases at V and 6 bases at J; junction bases unmatched: 9. This CDR3 is 16 amino acids long. The V gene's germline CDR1 is LGHDT and CDR2 YNNKEL (reference sequence). CDR3 residues: CASSQSHRGTHEKLFF. DNA for the CDR3: TGTGCCAGCAGCCAGTCCCACAGGGGGACTCATGAAAAACTGTTTTTT.

V is TRBV11-2 and J is TRBJ2-7; D unclear. CDR3 length: 15 residues. Germline CDR1 and CDR2: SGHAT and FQNNGV. Trimming took 0 bases from V and 4 from J, leaving 13 bases between them. CDR3 in amino acids: CASSLDVPVEYEQYF. CDR3 DNA sequence: TGTGCCAGCAGCTTAGACGTCCCGGTGGAGTACGAGCAGTACTTC.

The CDR3 DNA is TGCGCCAGCAGCTTGAGCACAGGGCCCGGGGCCAACGTCCTGACTTTC. Amino acids: CASSLSTGPGANVLTF. This chain uses TRBV5-1 with TRBJ2-6, with D possibly matching TRBD1 (6 bases). V lost 1 base and J 4 bases, leaving 12 bases between the germline ends. The germline V gene encodes CDR1 SGHRS and CDR2 YFSETQ. The CDR3 is 16 residues long.

V usage is TRBV24-1 and J usage is TRBJ2-1; possibly TRBD2 for D (6 bases). The CDR3 length is 14 residues. The V end lost 4 bases, the J end lost 6 bases, and 12 bases lay between the germline ends. Looked up from germline, CDR1 is KGHDR and CDR2 is SFDVKD. CDR3 in DNA: TGTGCCACCAGTGACCCGACTAGGAGCAATGAGCAGTTCTTC. Protein: CATSDPTRSNEQFF.

The rearrangement joins TRBV18 to TRBJ1-5; 9 bases are shared with TRBD1. J gave up 3 bases and V 6 bases, and 6 bases lay outside the gene matches. Germline V gives CDR1 KGHSH, CDR2 LQKENI. This CDR3 is 15 amino acids long. The CDR3 coding sequence is TGTGCCAGCTCGGCCGGGACAGGGAACAATCAGCCCCAGCATTTT. Its protein is CASSAGTGNNQPQHF. Filled out from reference TRBV18 and TRBJ1-5, the complete variable domain reads NAGVMQNPRHLVRRRGQEARLRCSPMKGHSHVYWYRQLPEEGLKFMVYLQKENIIDESGMPKERFSAEFPKEGPSILRIQQVVRGDSAAYFCASSAGTGNNQPQHFGDGTRLSIL.

The CDR3 here is CASSQGGVNEQFF. As DNA, the CDR3 is TGCGCCAGCAGCCAAGGGGGCGTCAATGAGCAGTTCTTC. The genes are TRBV4-3 and TRBJ2-1; D is perhaps TRBD1 (5 bases). CDR3 size: 13 residues. The germline V gene encodes CDR1 LGHNA and CDR2 YSLEER. Between the trimmed V and J ends, which lost 1 base and 6 bases, there was a span of 7 bases.

The table lists this clone with a few counts. This sequence joins TRBV12-3 or TRBV12-4 and TRBJ1-2; D possibly corresponds to TRBD1 (5 bases). This CDR3 spans 13 amino acids. Deletions cut 7 bases from V and 4 bases from J, with 13 bases between. The CDR3 here is CASTNLDTYGYTF. The CDR3 DNA reads as TGTGCCAGCACCAACCTGGACACCTATGGCTACACCTTC.

This clone came up a few times. The chain joins TRBV6-5 to TRBJ1-2; the D is unclear. The CDR3 loop spans 13 amino acids. Germline-derived CDR1 and CDR2 are MNHEY and SVGAGI. V lost 3 bases to trimming and J lost 8 bases, with 13 bases between them. The CDR3 region is CASSYRPAGGYTF. CDR3 sequence (DNA): TGTGCCAGCAGTTATAGGCCCGCCGGGGGCTACACCTTC.

V and J are TRBV10-3 and TRBJ1-1; 8 bases line up with TRBD1. Germline V gives CDR1 ENHRY, CDR2 SYGVKD. The CDR3 has 16 residues. V lost 2 bases and J lost 4; bases outside the gene matches: 9. The CDR3 nucleotides read TGTGCCATCAGTGAGACACAGGGGGTCCAGGGCACTGAAGCTTTCTTT. It codes for CAISETQGVQGTEAFF.

There are a few counts of this clone. The J gene is TRBJ1-1, the V gene TRBV6-5, with 9 positions matching TRBD1. V shed 6 bases, J shed 5 bases, and the junction held 7 bases outside the gene matches. The CDR3 length is 14 residues. CDR1 is MNHEY and CDR2 is SVGAGI in the germline V gene. CDR3 nucleotides: TGTGCCAGCAGCACCAGGACAGGGGTGACTGAAGCTTTCTTT. Protein product: CASSTRTGVTEAFF.

The chain recombines TRBV7-9 with TRBJ2-1; 9 bases are a match to TRBD1. Per germline, CDR1 SEHNR and CDR2 FQNEAQ (reference sequence). V lost 5 bases, J lost 7 bases, and 9 bases stayed unmatched. The CDR3 has 15 amino acids. CDR3 sequence (DNA): TGTGCCAGCAGCCCGGGACAGGGAGAAGGGAATGAGCAGTTCTTC. The encoded protein is CASSPGQGEGNEQFF.

The rearrangement uses TRBV24-1 and TRBJ2-3, with 9 positions matching TRBD1. This CDR3 region has 15 residues. Unmatched junction bases numbered 6, after V lost 3 bases and J lost 6 bases. Germline V gives CDR1 KGHDR, CDR2 SFDVKD. CDR3 nucleotides: TGTGCCACCAGTGATCGGGACAGGGTGCCGGATACGCAGTATTTT. The encoded protein is CATSDRDRVPDTQYF.

The chain couples TRBV7-2 to TRBJ2-1; a possible D gene is TRBD1 (6 bases). V lost 5 bases to trimming and J lost 6 bases, with 11 bases between them. Germline lookup yields CDR1 SGHTA and CDR2 FQGNSA. The CDR3 loop spans 13 amino acids. CDR3 nucleotides: TGTGCCAGCAGCATCTCAGGGGTCAATGAGCAGTTCTTC. Protein sequence: CASSISGVNEQFF.

The chain carries TRBV30 and TRBJ2-7, with no clear D. CDR1 GTSNPN and CDR2 SVGIG come from the germline V gene (reference sequence). The CDR3 is made up of 13 amino acids. V lost 2 bases to trimming and J lost 2 bases, with 10 bases between them. The CDR3 spells CAWSPDSTYEQYF. CDR3 in DNA: TGTGCCTGGAGTCCTGACTCGACCTACGAGCAGTACTTC. The full variable domain, completed using reference TRBV30 and TRBJ2-7, is SQTIHQWPATLVQPVGSPLSLECTVEGTSNPNLYWYRQAAGRGLQLLFYSVGIGQISSEVPQNLSASRPQDRQFILSSKKLLLSDSGFYLCAWSPDSTYEQYFGPGTRLTVT.

The chain employs TRBV5-1 and TRBJ1-2, with 10 bases that match TRBD1. Germline lookup yields CDR1 SGHRS and CDR2 YFSETQ. With V trimmed by 4 bases and J by 8 bases, 8 bases remained unmatched. CDR3 length: 14 amino acids. As DNA, the CDR3 is TGCGCCAGCAGCGAACCCGGGACAGGGGAGGGCTACACCTTC. Translation gives CASSEPGTGEGYTF.

The chain combines TRBV2 with TRBJ2-3, with 12 bases aligning to TRBD2. Trimming cost V 4 bases and J 7 bases; bases outside gene matches: 12. The CDR3 length is 17 residues. Germline V gene data show CDR1 as SNHLY and CDR2 as FYNNEI. The CDR3 here is CASSAILAGGPGNTQYF. CDR3 bases: TGTGCCAGCAGTGCCATTCTAGCGGGGGGGCCAGGGAATACGCAGTATTTT.

This chain links TRBV2 with TRBJ2-3, with D unclear. The CDR3 is 15 amino acids. Per the germline V gene, CDR1 is SNHLY and CDR2 is FYNNEI. Deletions cut 4 bases from V and 0 bases from J, with 11 bases between. As DNA, the CDR3 is TGTGCCAGCAGTGGTGAATACGCGAGCACAGATACGCAGTATTTT. Translation: CASSGEYASTDTQYF.

The rearrangement joins TRBV2 to TRBJ2-7; a weak D match, TRBD2 (6 bases). Germline V gene data show CDR1 as SNHLY and CDR2 as FYNNEI. The CDR3 covers 15 residues. The ends were cut back, 6 bases at V and 5 bases at J, with 20 bases in the middle. The CDR3 DNA is TGTGCCAGCAGCTTCGCCCCTTCGACTAGGGACGAGCAGTACTTC. Its translation is CASSFAPSTRDEQYF.

The chain uses TRBV7-9 and TRBJ1-2, with a tentative D call TRBD1 (6 bases). This CDR3 region has 17 residues. The V end was cut by 4 bases, the J end by 1 base, with 19 bases between. Per the germline V gene, CDR1 is SEHNR and CDR2 is FQNEAQ (reference sequence). In nucleotides, the CDR3 is TGTGCCAGCAGCTCGGCGCCCCGGGACACCTTTAACTATGGCTACACCTTC. It is translated as CASSSAPRDTFNYGYTF.

The genes are TRBV19 and TRBJ2-3; D might be TRBD2 (5 bases). The germline V gene encodes CDR1 LNHDA and CDR2 SQIVND (reference sequence). This CDR3 is 14 amino acids long. V was trimmed by 11 bases and J by 0 bases, leaving 15 bases between them. The chain's CDR3 is CASAPSRSTDTQYF. CDR3 DNA sequence: TGTGCCTCCGCTCCTAGCCGCAGCACAGATACGCAGTATTTT.

This chain links TRBV6-5 with TRBJ2-3; 7 bases map to TRBD2. J gave up 6 bases and V 2 bases, and 11 bases lay outside the gene matches. From germline, CDR1 is MNHEY and CDR2 SVGAGI. CDR3 length equals 16 residues. For the CDR3, the DNA is TGTGCCAGCAGTTACGCGGCGGGGGTCCCCCCGGATACGCAGTATTTT. This gives the protein CASSYAAGVPPDTQYF.